This TCR beta chain was sequenced during a study of CD8+ T cells in alopecia areata (dated by TCRdb to the late 2010s). Concerning the study at large: Skin from C3H/HeJ donors with spontaneous alopecia (roughly 6-13 months old) was grafted onto female C3H/HeJ recipients aged about 7-11 weeks. Amplification of TCRbeta CDR3 regions was done by immunoSEQ multiplex PCR using 35 Vbeta forward primers and 13 Jbeta reverse primers. High-throughput TCRbeta sequencing was used to examine T cell clonal expansion in alopecia areata in both the C3H/HeJ mouse model and human patients. Scalp clonality was compared across normal scalp (n=4), patchy alopecia areata scalp (n=8), and alopecia totalis/universalis scalp (n=8). RNA was obtained with the PAXgene miRNA kit for fixed scalp, the miRNeasy kit for PBMCs, and the RNeasy kit for mouse skin. On the human side, TCRbeta sequencing was run on scalp tissue and on sorted CD4+ and CD8+ peripheral blood T cells from healthy controls and from alopecia areata patients with either patchy or totalis/universalis disease.

CDR1 and CDR2 (LGHNA, YNLKQL) derive from the germline V gene (reference sequence). Including the terminal cysteine and phenylalanine, the CDR3 comprises 14 residues. The DNA covers only part of the CDR3, 30 bases in frame from base 1. This clone is medium-sized (0.01 to 0.1%) in its sample. Which antigen it targets is not known. Gene names and germline sequences here are all drawn from mouse data. Read data end 4 residues before the CDR3 end; the end is taken from the germline J gene. Receptors were amplified or captured by the immunoSEQ multiplex PCR assay. To provide template for TCR sequencing, every sample had RNA extracted and reverse transcribed into cDNA. First-strand cDNA was synthesized with SuperScript III using a 2:1 mix of oligo-dT and random hexamers. A synthetic immune receptor repertoire was used to measure amplification bias, and any remaining bias was corrected computationally. Libraries were sequenced on Illumina HiSeq using 60 bp reads that covered the CDR3 and were read from J toward V. As for the original processing: After raw reads were preprocessed to remove errors, the CDR3 was defined following IMGT conventions as running from the conserved cysteine to phenylalanine. Clonality was calculated as 1 minus Shannon entropy normalized by log2 of the number of productive unique TCRs. CD4 or CD8 identity of scalp clones was inferred by cross-referencing scalp TCRbeta sequences with sorted blood CD4 and CD8 repertoires. Imported from immuneACCESS, the table was reduced by TCRdb to in-frame sequences with V and J called. These copies leave out some clones; in studies compared against another copy, an unresolved V gene accounts for under half, and the cause of the remainder is not known. Clone size and V and J calls were adopted from that table, with D and trimming inferred from the DNA. This sample includes under 2,000 clones, and none of them was observed just once. Of the sample, less than 45% is held by the ten largest clones.

What the study reported, not specific to this receptor: Lesional scalp, especially in alopecia totalis/universalis, showed higher clonality and more expanded CD8+ clones than normal scalp, suggesting antigenic drive. Compared with mice, TCR sequences shared between patients were less clear, possibly partly because of HLA diversity across the patient population. Resident alphabeta T cells in normal human skin are also sequenced, complicating scalp TCR repertoire analysis, unlike mouse skin dominated by gammadelta T cells.

This TCR derives from a C3H/HeJ mouse with alopecia areata. Mice of this strain bear MHC haplotype H2-k. What was sequenced was skin. The chain joins TRBV5 to TRBJ2-7; 8 junctional bases match TRBD1. The CDR3 DNA, read in part, is TGTGCCAGCAGCCAAGGGACAGGGAAGTAT. This gives the protein CASSQGTGKY. The whole CDR3 protein reads CASSQGTGKYEQYF.